Below are 19 T cell receptor beta chains sequenced from a single sample in a study of STAT3 mutations in large granular lymphocyte leukemia. Clones were sequenced by immunoSEQ multiplex PCR, and TCRdb holds only the in-frame ones, with some missing. The table shows 35,000 to 40,000 clones, with 70% to 90% occurring only once. These receptors have no identified antigens. General study results and limits: Every T-cell large granular lymphocyte leukemia patient had at least one immunodominant TCR beta clonotype.

The material sequenced was PBMCs. The receptor source for this set is a human donor with T large granular lymphocyte leukemia. Some clones in this sample may be carry-over from other donors' samples.

This clone was detected a few times. The V gene is TRBV28, the J gene TRBJ2-5; D is unclear. Trimming pared 4 bases from V and 5 bases from J, leaving 14 bases between. CDR1 is MDHEN and CDR2 is SYDVKM in the germline V gene. There are 14 residues in the CDR3. CDR3 nucleotides: TGTGCCAGCAGTTCCCGTGGGTCTGTTGAGACCCAGTACTTC. Translating gives CASSSRGSVETQYF.

The chain uses TRBV18 and TRBJ2-1; weak D call: TRBD2 (5 bases). This CDR3 has 14 residues. The germline gives CDR1 KGHSH, CDR2 LQKENI. Trimming stripped 6 bases from V and 5 bases from J, with 14 bases between. CDR3 in DNA: TGTGCCAGCTCCCCTGTTCTGGAGGACAATGAGCAGTTCTTC. Amino acid sequence: CASSPVLEDNEQFF.

V gene TRBV4-1 combines with J gene TRBJ2-2; no clear D gene. Between the trimmed V and J ends, which lost 4 bases and 6 bases, there was a span of 12 bases. The CDR3 sequence is 14 residues long. Germline V gene lookup returns CDR1 MGHRA and CDR2 YSYEKL. The CDR3: CASSLSSRAGELFF. The DNA of the CDR3 is TGCGCCAGCAGCCTTTCGTCCCGGGCCGGGGAGCTGTTTTTT.

The chain couples TRBV5-1 to TRBJ1-2, with D perhaps matching TRBD1 (5 bases). This CDR3 is built from 15 residues. V lost 0 bases and J lost 8, with 17 bases in between. CDR1 SGHRS and CDR2 YFSETQ come from the germline V gene. This CDR3 reads CASSLVGDSFRGYTF. The CDR3 DNA is TGCGCCAGCAGCTTGGTAGGGGATAGTTTTAGGGGCTACACCTTC.

This chain connects TRBV6-5 to TRBJ1-2; a possible D gene is TRBD1 (6 bases). Germline CDR1 MNHEY, CDR2 SVGAGI. V lost 4 bases to trimming and J lost 5 bases, with 14 bases between them. This CDR3 spans 14 amino acids. The CDR3 region has the DNA TGTGCCAGCAGTTCGCTGACAGGTCATTATGGCTACACCTTC. It translates to CASSSLTGHYGYTF.

This clone appeared a few times. The chain uses TRBV10-3 and TRBJ1-2; D is unclear. Germline CDR1 ENHRY, CDR2 SYGVKD. This CDR3 spans 14 amino acids. The V end lost 3 bases, the J end lost 7 bases, and 15 bases lay between the germline ends. The CDR3 is CAISDSRREIGYTF. In DNA, the CDR3 is TGTGCCATCAGTGACTCCCGTAGGGAAATTGGCTACACCTTC.

The gene calls are TRBV15 and TRBJ1-6; D ambiguous. Trimming left V 4 bases short and J 0 bases short, with 16 bases between. Germline V gives CDR1 LNHNV, CDR2 YYDKDF (reference sequence). The CDR3 spans 18 residues. This chain's CDR3 is CATSTLSGKSSYNSPLHF. For the CDR3, the DNA is TGTGCCACCAGCACCCTCTCGGGGAAATCCTCCTATAATTCACCCCTCCACTTT.

V is TRBV19 and J is TRBJ2-7; tentative D call: TRBD1 (6 bases). Germline V gene data show CDR1 as LNHDA and CDR2 as SQIVND (reference sequence). Trimming removed 4 bases from V and 6 bases from J, with 13 bases in between. There are 13 residues in the CDR3. The CDR3 spells CASSTNREGEQYV. The CDR3, as DNA: TGTGCCAGTAGTACTAACAGGGAAGGCGAGCAGTACGTC.

The rearrangement joins TRBV14 to TRBJ2-7; TRBD1 is a possible D gene (5 bases). Trimming pared 1 base from V and 7 bases from J, leaving 11 bases between. Germline V gives CDR1 SGHDN, CDR2 FVKESK. The CDR3 covers 13 residues. The chain's CDR3 is CASSQGGPREQYF. CDR3 bases: TGTGCCAGCAGCCAAGGGGGCCCTAGGGAGCAGTACTTC.

The chain couples TRBV18 to TRBJ2-5; perhaps TRBD1 as D (9 bases). Trimming removed 6 bases at V and 5 bases at J, with 19 bases between. This CDR3 is 15 amino acids long. CDR1 is KGHSH, CDR2 LQKENI, per germline. The CDR3 region has the DNA TGTGCCAGCTCCGTTATAGCGGGGACAGGGGAGACCCAGTACTTC. The encoded protein is CASSVIAGTGETQYF.

The J gene is TRBJ1-5, the V gene TRBV19; D is possibly TRBD1 (5 bases). V was trimmed by 3 bases and J by 1 base, leaving 10 bases between them. This CDR3 contains 15 residues. Germline V gene sequence: CDR1 LNHDA, CDR2 SQIVND (reference sequence). The CDR3 here is CASSMGGGSNQPQHF. For the CDR3, the DNA is TGTGCCAGTAGTATGGGCGGGGGGAGCAATCAGCCCCAGCATTTT.

The chain joins TRBV19 to TRBJ2-2; D perhaps matches TRBD1 (8 bases). Germline V lookup: CDR1 LNHDA, CDR2 SQIVND (reference sequence). Trimming left V 7 bases short and J 4 bases short, with 22 bases between. The CDR3 sequence is 17 residues long. CDR3 DNA sequence: TGTGCCAGTAACCTATGGGGGGGGACAGGCGGCACCGGGGAGCTGTTTTTT. Its translation: CASNLWGGTGGTGELFF.

The chain carries TRBV10-3 and TRBJ1-4, with 9 bases matching TRBD1. The trim removed 2 bases at V and 5 bases at J, leaving 0 bases unmatched. Germline CDR1 is ENHRY and CDR2 is SYGVKD. The CDR3 is 14 amino acids. This chain's CDR3 is CAISEGTGNEKLFF. CDR3 DNA sequence: TGTGCCATCAGTGAGGGGACAGGGAATGAAAAACTGTTTTTT.

This clone has just a few counts. The rearrangement uses TRBV19 and TRBJ1-2; 8 positions agree with TRBD1. The CDR3 length is 12 residues. CDR1 is LNHDA, CDR2 SQIVND, per germline (reference sequence). The ends lost 4 bases at V and 7 bases at J; junction bases unmatched: 2. The CDR3 here is CASSTTGAGYTF. The CDR3 DNA is TGTGCCAGTAGTACGACAGGGGCTGGCTACACCTTC.

V and J are TRBV16 and TRBJ1-5; D gene uncertain. The CDR3 is made up of 13 amino acids. V was clipped by 4 bases and J by 2 bases, with 6 bases between them. Germline V gene data show CDR1 as KGHSY and CDR2 as FQNENV. The CDR3 DNA reads TGTGCCAGCAGCCCCCCAGGCAATCAGCCCCAGCATTTT. It codes for CASSPPGNQPQHF. The full variable domain, completed using reference TRBV16 and TRBJ1-5, is GEEVAQTPKHLVRGEGQKAKLYCAPIKGHSYVFWYQQVLKNEFKFLISFQNENVFDETGMPKERFSAKCLPNSPCSLEIQATKLEDSAVYFCASSPPGNQPQHFGDGTRLSIL.

V is TRBV4-3 and J is TRBJ2-3; TRBD2 matches 7 bases. The CDR3 runs to 14 residues. Germline trimming cut 4 bases from V and 8 bases from J; bases unmatched to any gene: 9. CDR1 LGHNA and CDR2 YSLEER come from the germline V gene. The CDR3 loop reads CASSPAPGEGTQYF. The CDR3, as DNA: TGCGCCAGCAGCCCTGCTCCGGGGGAGGGTACGCAGTATTTT.

The chain combines TRBV6-5 with TRBJ2-7, with 10 bases aligning to TRBD2. Looked up from germline, CDR1 is MNHEY and CDR2 is SVGAGI. CDR3 size: 15 residues. Trimming took 2 bases from V and 1 from J; bases not matched to a gene: 2. CDR3 DNA: TGTGCCAGCAGTTACAGCGGGGGGGGGTCCTACGAGCAGTACTTC. Amino acids: CASSYSGGGSYEQYF.

This clone showed up just a few times. The gene calls are TRBV25-1 and TRBJ1-1; D gene unclear. The V gene's germline CDR1 is MGHDK and CDR2 SYGVNS. The CDR3 loop spans 13 amino acids. V was clipped by 3 bases and J by 7 bases, with 12 bases between them. The CDR3 region is CASSDHRGIEAFF. The DNA of the CDR3 is TGTGCCAGCAGTGATCACCGTGGCATTGAAGCTTTCTTT.

The chain employs TRBV11-2 and TRBJ2-7, with 7 bases that match TRBD1. The CDR3 spans 13 residues. J was trimmed by 2 bases and V by 8 bases; bases with no gene match: 6. Looked up from germline, CDR1 is SGHAT and CDR2 is FQNNGV. The CDR3 reads CASGRDSTYEQYV. The CDR3 region has the DNA TGTGCCAGCGGACGGGACAGCACCTACGAGCAGTACGTC.